This TCR beta chain was recorded in a study of blood T cell repertoires in COVID-19. Across the study: Material from acute and convalescent COVID-19 was sourced from the United States, Italy and Spain. The analysed material was cDNA or gDNA that came from T cells, B-cell-depleted T cells, or PBMCs.

The CDR3 totals 14 residues. The germline V and J ends were trimmed by 5 bases and 4 bases, with 14 bases remaining between them. In germline, CDR1 is MNHEY, CDR2 SVGAGI. Original handling: Cell counts per sample came from amplifying reference gene primers. Method: immunoSEQ multiplex PCR; TCRdb's copy keeps in-frame clones and lacks some. That table is the source of V, J and clone size, and D and trimming were worked out from the DNA. The table lists around 49,000 clones, 85% to 95% of them singletons. This clonotype was sampled from a man between 60 and 75 years old with COVID-19, enrolled during active disease. This chain uses TRBV6-5 with TRBJ2-5, with D perhaps TRBD1 (5 bases). Source material: peripheral blood. CDR3 protein: CASSTKAGSETQYF. For the CDR3, the DNA is TGTGCCAGCAGTACCAAGGCAGGGTCAGAGACCCAGTACTTC.